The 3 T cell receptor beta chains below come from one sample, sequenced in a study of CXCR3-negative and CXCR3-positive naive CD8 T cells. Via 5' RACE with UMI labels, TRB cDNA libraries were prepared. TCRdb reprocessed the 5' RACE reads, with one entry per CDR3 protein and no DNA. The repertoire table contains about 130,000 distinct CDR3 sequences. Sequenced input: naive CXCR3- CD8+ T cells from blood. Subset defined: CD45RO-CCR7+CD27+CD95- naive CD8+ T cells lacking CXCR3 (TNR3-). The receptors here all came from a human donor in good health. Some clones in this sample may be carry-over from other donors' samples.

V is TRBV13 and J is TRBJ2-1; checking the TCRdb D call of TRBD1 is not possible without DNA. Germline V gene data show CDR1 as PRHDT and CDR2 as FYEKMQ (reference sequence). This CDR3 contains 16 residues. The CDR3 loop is CASSTPGGGWYNEQFF.

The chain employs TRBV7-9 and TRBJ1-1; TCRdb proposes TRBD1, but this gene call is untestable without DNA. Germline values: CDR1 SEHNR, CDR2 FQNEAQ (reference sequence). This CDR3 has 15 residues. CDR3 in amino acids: CASTLTLTGNTEAFF.

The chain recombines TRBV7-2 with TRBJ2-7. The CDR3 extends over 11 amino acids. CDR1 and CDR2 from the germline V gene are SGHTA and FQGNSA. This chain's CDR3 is CASSQRDEQYF.